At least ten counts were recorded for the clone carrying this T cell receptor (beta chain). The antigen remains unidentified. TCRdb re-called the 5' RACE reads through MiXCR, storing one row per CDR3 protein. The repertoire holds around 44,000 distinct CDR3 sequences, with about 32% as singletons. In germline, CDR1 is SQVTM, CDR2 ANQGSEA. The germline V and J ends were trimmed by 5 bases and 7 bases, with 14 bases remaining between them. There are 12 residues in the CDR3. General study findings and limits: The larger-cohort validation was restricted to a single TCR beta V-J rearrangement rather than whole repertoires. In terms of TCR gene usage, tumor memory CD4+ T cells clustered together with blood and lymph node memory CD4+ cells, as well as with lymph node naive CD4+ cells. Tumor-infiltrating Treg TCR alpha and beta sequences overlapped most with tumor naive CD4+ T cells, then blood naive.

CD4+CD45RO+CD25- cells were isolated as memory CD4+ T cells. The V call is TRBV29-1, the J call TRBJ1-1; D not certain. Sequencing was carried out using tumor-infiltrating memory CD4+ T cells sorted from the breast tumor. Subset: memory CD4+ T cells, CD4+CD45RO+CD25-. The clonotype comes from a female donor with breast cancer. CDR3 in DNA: TGCAGCGTTCCCCAGGCCCTGGATGAAGCTTTCTTT. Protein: CSVPQALDEAFF. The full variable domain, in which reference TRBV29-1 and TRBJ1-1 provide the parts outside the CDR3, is SAVISQKPSRDICQRGTSLTIQCQVDSQVTMMFWYRQQPGQSLTLIATANQGSEATYESGFVIDKFPISRPNLTFSTLTVSNMSPEDSSIYLCSVPQALDEAFFGQGTRLTVV.